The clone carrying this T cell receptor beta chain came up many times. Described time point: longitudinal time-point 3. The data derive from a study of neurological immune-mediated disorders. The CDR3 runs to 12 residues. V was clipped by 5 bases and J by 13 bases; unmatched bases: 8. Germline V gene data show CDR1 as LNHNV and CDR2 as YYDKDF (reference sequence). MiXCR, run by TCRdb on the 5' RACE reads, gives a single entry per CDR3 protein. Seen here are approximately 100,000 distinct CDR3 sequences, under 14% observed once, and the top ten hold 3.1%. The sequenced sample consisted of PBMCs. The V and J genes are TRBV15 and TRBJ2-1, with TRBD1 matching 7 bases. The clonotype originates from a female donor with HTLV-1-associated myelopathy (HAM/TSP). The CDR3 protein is CATSVHRDSQFF. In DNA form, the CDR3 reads TGTGCCACCAGCGTCCACCGGGACAGTCAGTTCTTC.